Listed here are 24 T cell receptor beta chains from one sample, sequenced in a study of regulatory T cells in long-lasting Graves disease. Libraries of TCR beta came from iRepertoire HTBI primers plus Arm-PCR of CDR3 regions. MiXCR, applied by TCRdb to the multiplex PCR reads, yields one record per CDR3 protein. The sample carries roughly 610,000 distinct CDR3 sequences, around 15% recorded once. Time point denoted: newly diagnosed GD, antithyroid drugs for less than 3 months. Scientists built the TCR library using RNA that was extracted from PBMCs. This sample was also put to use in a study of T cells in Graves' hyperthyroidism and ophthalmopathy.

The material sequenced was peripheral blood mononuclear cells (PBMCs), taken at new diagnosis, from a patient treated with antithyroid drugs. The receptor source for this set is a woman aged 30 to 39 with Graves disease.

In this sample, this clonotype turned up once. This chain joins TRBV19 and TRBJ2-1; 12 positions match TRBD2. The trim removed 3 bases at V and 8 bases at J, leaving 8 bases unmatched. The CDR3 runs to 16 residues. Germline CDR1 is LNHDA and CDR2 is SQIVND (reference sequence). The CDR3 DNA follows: TGTGCCAGTAGTATCCTAGCGGGAGGGCCGCGGGATGAGCAGTTCTTC. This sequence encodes CASSILAGGPRDEQFF.

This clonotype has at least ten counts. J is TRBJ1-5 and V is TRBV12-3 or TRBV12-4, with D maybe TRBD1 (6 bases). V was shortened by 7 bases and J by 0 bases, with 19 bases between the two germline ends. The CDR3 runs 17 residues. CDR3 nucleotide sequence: TGTGCCAGCACCCACCCGGGGGCGCGGAATAGCAATCAGCCCCAGCATTTT. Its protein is CASTHPGARNSNQPQHF.

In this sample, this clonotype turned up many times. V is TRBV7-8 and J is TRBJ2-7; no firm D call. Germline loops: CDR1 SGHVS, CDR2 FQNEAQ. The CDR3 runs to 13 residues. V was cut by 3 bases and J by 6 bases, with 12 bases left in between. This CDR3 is CASSFPSPLEQYF. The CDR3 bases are TGTGCCAGCAGCTTTCCCTCCCCCCTCGAGCAGTACTTC.

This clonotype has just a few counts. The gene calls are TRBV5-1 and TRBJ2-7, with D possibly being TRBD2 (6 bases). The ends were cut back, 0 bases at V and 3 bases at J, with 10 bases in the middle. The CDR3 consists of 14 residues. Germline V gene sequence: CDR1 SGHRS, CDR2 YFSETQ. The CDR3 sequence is CASSLERELYEQYF. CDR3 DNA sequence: TGCGCCAGCAGCTTGGAACGGGAGCTCTACGAGCAGTACTTC.

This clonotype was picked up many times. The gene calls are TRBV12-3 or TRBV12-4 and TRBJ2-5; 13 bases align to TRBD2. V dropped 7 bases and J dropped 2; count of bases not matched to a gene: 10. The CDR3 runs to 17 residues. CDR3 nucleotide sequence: TGTGCCAGCACCCACGAAGGACTAGCGGGAGCTCAAGAGACCCAGTACTTC. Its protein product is CASTHEGLAGAQETQYF.

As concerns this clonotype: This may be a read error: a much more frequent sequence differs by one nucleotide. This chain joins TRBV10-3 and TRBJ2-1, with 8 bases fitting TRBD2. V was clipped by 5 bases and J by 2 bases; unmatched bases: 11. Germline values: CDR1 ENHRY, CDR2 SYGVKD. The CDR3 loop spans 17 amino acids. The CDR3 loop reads CAISTSGSGRTYNEQFF. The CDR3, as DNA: TGTGCCATCAGTACCAGCGGGAGTGGGAGAACCTACAATGAGCAGTTCTTC.

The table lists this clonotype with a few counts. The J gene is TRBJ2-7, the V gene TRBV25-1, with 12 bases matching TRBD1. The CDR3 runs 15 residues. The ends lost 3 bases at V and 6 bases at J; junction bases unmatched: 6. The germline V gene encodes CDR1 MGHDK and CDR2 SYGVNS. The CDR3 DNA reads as TGTGCCAGCAGTGAGAGGGGACAGGGGGCGGGCGAGCAGTACTTC. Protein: CASSERGQGAGEQYF.

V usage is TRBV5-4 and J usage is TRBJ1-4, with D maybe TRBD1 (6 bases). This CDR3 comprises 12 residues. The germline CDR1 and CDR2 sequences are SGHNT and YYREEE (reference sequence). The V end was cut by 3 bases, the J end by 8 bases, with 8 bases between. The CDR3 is CASSSQGEKLFF. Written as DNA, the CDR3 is TGTGCCAGCAGCTCGCAGGGGGAAAAACTGTTTTTT.

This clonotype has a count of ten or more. For the CDR3, the DNA is TGTGCCAGCAGTGAAGAGGGGTGGGATGAAGCTTTCTTT. Translation: CASSEEGWDEAFF. The chain has TRBV2 and TRBJ1-1; weak D call: TRBD1 (5 bases). The CDR3 has 13 residues. V was shortened by 1 base and J by 7 bases, with 10 bases between the two germline ends. CDR1 and CDR2 (germline): SNHLY, FYNNEI.

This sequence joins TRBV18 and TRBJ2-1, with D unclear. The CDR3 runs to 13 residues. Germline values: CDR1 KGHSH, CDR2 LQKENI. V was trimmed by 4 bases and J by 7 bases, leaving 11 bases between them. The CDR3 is CASSLLDSNEQFF. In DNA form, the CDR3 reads TGTGCCAGCTCACTCCTAGATTCTAATGAGCAGTTCTTC.

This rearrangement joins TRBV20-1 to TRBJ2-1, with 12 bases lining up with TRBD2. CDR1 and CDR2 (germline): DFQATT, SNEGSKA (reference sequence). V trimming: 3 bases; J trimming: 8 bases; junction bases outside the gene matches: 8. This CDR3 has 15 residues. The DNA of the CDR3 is TGCAGTGCTAGCCCCTCTAGCGGGAGGGCCCATGAGCAGTTCTTC. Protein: CSASPSSGRAHEQFF.

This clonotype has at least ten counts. CDR3 residues: CASSLRQGAAEAFF. CDR3 nucleotides: TGTGCCAGCAGCTTGCGGCAGGGGGCTGCTGAAGCTTTCTTT. J is TRBJ1-1 and V is TRBV7-3; 8 bases align to TRBD1. The V gene end was trimmed by 3 bases and the J gene end by 6 bases; junction bases not matched to a gene: 6. CDR1 is SGHTA, CDR2 FQGTGA, per germline. The CDR3 contains 14 residues.

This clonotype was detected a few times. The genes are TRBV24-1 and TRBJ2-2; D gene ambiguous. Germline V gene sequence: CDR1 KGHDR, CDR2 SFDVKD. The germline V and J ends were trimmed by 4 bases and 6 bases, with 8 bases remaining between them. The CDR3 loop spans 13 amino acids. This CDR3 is CATSEPLSGELFF. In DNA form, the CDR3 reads TGTGCCACCAGTGAGCCTCTATCCGGGGAGCTGTTTTTT.

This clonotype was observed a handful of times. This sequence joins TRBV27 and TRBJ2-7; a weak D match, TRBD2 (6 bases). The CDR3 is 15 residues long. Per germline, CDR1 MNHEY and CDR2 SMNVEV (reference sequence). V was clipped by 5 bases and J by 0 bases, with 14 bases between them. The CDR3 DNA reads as TGTGCCAGCAGTCCCACGGGGGAAAACTCCTACGAGCAGTACTTC. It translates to CASSPTGENSYEQYF.

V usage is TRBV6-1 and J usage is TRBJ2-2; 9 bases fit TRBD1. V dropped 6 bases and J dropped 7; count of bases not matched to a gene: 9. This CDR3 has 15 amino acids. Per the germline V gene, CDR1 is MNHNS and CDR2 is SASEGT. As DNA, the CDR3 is TGTGCCAGCAGACCAGACAGGGGGTCGGGCGGGGAGCTGTTTTTT. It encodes CASRPDRGSGGELFF.

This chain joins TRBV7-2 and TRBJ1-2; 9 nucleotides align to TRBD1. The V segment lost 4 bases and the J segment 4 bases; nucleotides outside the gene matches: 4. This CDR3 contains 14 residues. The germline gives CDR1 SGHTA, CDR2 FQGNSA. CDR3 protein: CASSWGQGGYGYTF. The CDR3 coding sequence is TGTGCCAGCAGCTGGGGACAGGGCGGCTATGGCTACACCTTC.

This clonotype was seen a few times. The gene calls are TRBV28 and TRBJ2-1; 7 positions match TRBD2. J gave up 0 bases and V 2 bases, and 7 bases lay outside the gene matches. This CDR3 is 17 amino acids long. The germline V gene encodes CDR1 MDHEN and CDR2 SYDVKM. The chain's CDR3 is CASSLESAGASYNEQFF. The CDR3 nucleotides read TGTGCCAGCAGTTTAGAATCGGCGGGAGCCTCCTACAATGAGCAGTTCTTC. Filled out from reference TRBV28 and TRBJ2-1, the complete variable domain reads DVKVTQSSRYLVKRTGEKVFLECVQDMDHENMFWYRQDPGLGLRLIYFSYDVKMKEKGDIPEGYSVSREKKERFSLILESASTNQTSMYLCASSLESAGASYNEQFFGPGTRLTVL.

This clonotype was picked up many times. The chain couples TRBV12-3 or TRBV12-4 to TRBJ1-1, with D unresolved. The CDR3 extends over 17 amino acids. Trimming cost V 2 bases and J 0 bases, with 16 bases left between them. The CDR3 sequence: CASSLTRPGPMNTEAFF. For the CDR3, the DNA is TGTGCCAGCAGTTTAACCCGCCCCGGACCCATGAACACTGAAGCTTTCTTT.

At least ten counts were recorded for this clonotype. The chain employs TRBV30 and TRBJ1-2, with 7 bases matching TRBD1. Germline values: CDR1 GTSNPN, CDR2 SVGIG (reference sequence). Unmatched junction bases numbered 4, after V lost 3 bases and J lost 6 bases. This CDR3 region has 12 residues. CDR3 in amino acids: CAWRRGGDGYTF. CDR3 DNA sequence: TGTGCCTGGAGGCGAGGGGGCGATGGCTACACCTTC.

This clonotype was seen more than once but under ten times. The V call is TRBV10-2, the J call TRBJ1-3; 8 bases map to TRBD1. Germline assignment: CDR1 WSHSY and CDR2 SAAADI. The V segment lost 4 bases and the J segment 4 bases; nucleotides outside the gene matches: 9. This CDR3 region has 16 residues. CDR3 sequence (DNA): TGCGCCAGCAGTGCGCCGGCCAGGGGGCGCGGAAACACCATATATTTT. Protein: CASSAPARGRGNTIYF.

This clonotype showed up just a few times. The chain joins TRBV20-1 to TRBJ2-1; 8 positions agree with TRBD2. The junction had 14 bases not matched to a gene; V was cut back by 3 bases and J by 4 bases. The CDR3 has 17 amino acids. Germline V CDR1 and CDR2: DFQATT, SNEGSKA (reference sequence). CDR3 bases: TGCAGTGCTAGTTCTGCCGGGAGGGCCCAGGGATACAATGAGCAGTTCTTC. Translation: CSASSAGRAQGYNEQFF.

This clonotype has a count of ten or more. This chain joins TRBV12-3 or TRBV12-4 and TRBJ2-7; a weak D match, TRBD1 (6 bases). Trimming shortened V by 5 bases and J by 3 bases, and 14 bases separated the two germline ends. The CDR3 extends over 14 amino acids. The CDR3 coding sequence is TGTGCCAGCAGTCATAGGGGGTCCATCTACGAGCAGTACTTC. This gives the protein CASSHRGSIYEQYF.

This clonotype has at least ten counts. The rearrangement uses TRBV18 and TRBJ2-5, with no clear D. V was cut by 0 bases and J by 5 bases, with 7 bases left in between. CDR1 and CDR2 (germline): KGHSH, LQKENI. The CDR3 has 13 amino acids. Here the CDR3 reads CASSPPIGETQYF. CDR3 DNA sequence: TGTGCCAGCTCACCACCGATCGGGGAGACCCAGTACTTC. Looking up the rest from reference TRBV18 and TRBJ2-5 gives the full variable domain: NAGVMQNPRHLVRRRGQEARLRCSPMKGHSHVYWYRQLPEEGLKFMVYLQKENIIDESGMPKERFSAEFPKEGPSILRIQQVVRGDSAAYFCASSPPIGETQYFGPGTRLLVL.

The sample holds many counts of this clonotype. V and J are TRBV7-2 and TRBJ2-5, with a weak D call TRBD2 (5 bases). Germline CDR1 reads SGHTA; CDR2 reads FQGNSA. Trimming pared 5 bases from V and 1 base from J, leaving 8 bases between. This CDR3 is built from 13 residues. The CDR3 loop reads CASSRGVQETQYF. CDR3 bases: TGTGCCAGCAGCCGGGGAGTCCAAGAGACCCAGTACTTC.